The 3 T cell receptor beta chains presented below share a single source sample, sequenced in a study of shared clonotypes between healthy human individuals (dated by TCRdb to about 2020). Libraries were built with the immunoSEQ multiplex PCR assay. Here the immuneACCESS table is served through TCRdb, limited to in-frame sequences with V and J called. Missing clones are a known gap in these copies; in checked studies unresolved V genes cover under half, and the rest lacks a known reason. Within this sample are roughly 590,000 clones, with roughly 95% of them counted one time only. The ten top clones hold about 0.11% of the sample. For the CD8 naive samples, CD45RO-negative cells were positively selected for CCR7, yielding a CD45RA+CCR7+ population from which TemRA cells were excluded. The sample consisted of naive CD8+ T cells sorted from blood. According to the study, the label for this sample's cell subset or site signals: CD45RA+CCR7+. The receptor set was obtained from a woman in her twenties or thirties in good health.

The rearrangement joins TRBV2 to TRBJ2-7, with D perhaps TRBD2 (6 bases). The CDR3 length is 14 residues. Trimming stripped 7 bases from V and 5 bases from J, with 18 bases between. Per the germline V gene, CDR1 is SNHLY and CDR2 is FYNNEI. CDR3 protein: CASMGMGEVNEQYF. The CDR3 bases are TGTGCCAGCATGGGAATGGGGGAGGTCAACGAGCAGTACTTC.

The rearrangement links TRBV2 to TRBJ2-5; 7 bases are a match to TRBD2. This CDR3 is 15 amino acids long. Germline V CDR1 and CDR2: SNHLY, FYNNEI. J gave up 0 bases and V 6 bases, and 7 bases lay outside the gene matches. The CDR3 region has the DNA TGTGCCAGCAGGTTTACTAGCGTTAACCAAGAGACCCAGTACTTC. Translated: CASRFTSVNQETQYF.

This rearrangement joins TRBV7-9 to TRBJ2-7; a possible D gene is TRBD2 (5 bases). V shed 9 bases and J shed 6 bases, with 9 bases lying between them. CDR1 is SEHNR and CDR2 is FQNEAQ in the germline V gene (reference sequence). The CDR3 runs 10 residues. CDR3: CASEAGEQYF. DNA of the CDR3: TGTGCCAGTGAGGCGGGCGAGCAGTACTTC.